The 25 T cell receptor beta chains below all came from one sample that was sequenced in a study of OX40 agonist ivuxolimab in advanced cancers. Some clones are missing from TCRdb's copy, which holds only in-frame ones; the method was immunoSEQ multiplex PCR. This table holds about 58,000 clones, about 86% found once. Sample: CD4+ or CD8+ T cells sorted from blood, taken in a trial of the OX40 agonist ivuxolimab. The receptors derive from an adult with an advanced solid tumor such as melanoma, head and neck, liver or kidney cancer.

The V call is TRBV19, the J call TRBJ1-1; 7 bases line up with TRBD1. This CDR3 is built from 15 residues. Germline loops: CDR1 LNHDA, CDR2 SQIVND (reference sequence). J was trimmed by 3 bases and V by 7 bases; bases with no gene match: 11. The CDR3 loop is CASNTGPGQYTEAFF. Here the CDR3 DNA reads TGTGCCAGTAACACCGGGCCGGGACAGTACACTGAAGCTTTCTTT.

The chain joins TRBV29-1 to TRBJ1-1, with D uncertain. From germline, CDR1 is SQVTM and CDR2 ANQGSEA. The CDR3 is 13 residues long. Trimming pared 4 bases from V and 1 base from J, leaving 10 bases between. CDR3 loop: CSVGRIKNTEAFF. The CDR3 DNA follows: TGCAGCGTTGGGAGGATTAAGAACACTGAAGCTTTCTTT. The full variable domain, with the rest looked up from reference TRBV29-1 and TRBJ1-1, is SAVISQKPSRDICQRGTSLTIQCQVDSQVTMMFWYRQQPGQSLTLIATANQGSEATYESGFVIDKFPISRPNLTFSTLTVSNMSPEDSSIYLCSVGRIKNTEAFFGQGTRLTVV.

The chain is built from TRBV18 and TRBJ1-4, with D tentatively TRBD1 (5 bases). Germline CDR1 KGHSH, CDR2 LQKENI. The CDR3 has 16 residues. The V end was cut by 0 bases, the J end by 6 bases, with 14 bases between. Here the CDR3 reads CASSPPERGLHEKLFF. As DNA, the CDR3 is TGTGCCAGCTCACCACCGGAAAGGGGACTACATGAAAAACTGTTTTTT. The complete variable domain, with remaining parts taken from reference TRBV18 and TRBJ1-4, reads NAGVMQNPRHLVRRRGQEARLRCSPMKGHSHVYWYRQLPEEGLKFMVYLQKENIIDESGMPKERFSAEFPKEGPSILRIQQVVRGDSAAYFCASSPPERGLHEKLFFGSGTQLSVL.

This chain joins TRBV18 and TRBJ1-1; D is unresolved. Deletions cut 3 bases from V and 1 base from J, with 9 bases between. The CDR3 contains 14 residues. Germline CDR1 reads KGHSH; CDR2 reads LQKENI. CDR3 region: CASSPLNTNTEAFF. CDR3 nucleotide sequence: TGTGCCAGCTCACCGCTTAACACGAACACTGAAGCTTTCTTT.

This clone was counted a few times. The chain couples TRBV2 to TRBJ1-4, with D uncertain. Germline CDR1 is SNHLY and CDR2 is FYNNEI. CDR3 length: 13 residues. V gave up 10 bases and J gave up 3 bases, with 12 bases separating them. The CDR3 reads CANQNFANEKLFF. In DNA, the CDR3 is TGTGCCAACCAAAATTTCGCTAATGAAAAACTGTTTTTT.

The chain links TRBV19 to TRBJ1-4; D not certain. Looked up from germline, CDR1 is LNHDA and CDR2 is SQIVND (reference sequence). V shed 1 base and J shed 0 bases, with 9 bases lying between them. This CDR3 region has 16 residues. The CDR3 sequence: CASSIGPGATNEKLFF. In DNA form, the CDR3 reads TGTGCCAGTAGTATAGGTCCGGGAGCAACTAATGAAAAACTGTTTTTT.

V and J are TRBV6-5 and TRBJ1-3; 7 bases are a match to TRBD1. The CDR3 is made up of 15 amino acids. Germline CDR1 is MNHEY and CDR2 is SVGAGI. Trimming took 5 bases from V and 0 from J; bases not matched to a gene: 4. In DNA, the CDR3 is TGTGCCAGCAGTCCCGGGACAGCCTCTGGAAACACCATATATTTT. This translates into CASSPGTASGNTIYF.

This clone was counted a single time. This chain uses TRBV5-1 with TRBJ1-3, with D unresolved. The CDR3 loop spans 16 amino acids. Trimming took 0 bases from V and 0 from J, leaving 10 bases between them. In germline, CDR1 is SGHRS, CDR2 YFSETQ. In nucleotides, the CDR3 is TGCGCCAGCAGCTTGGAGGCCCGGTCCTCTGGAAACACCATATATTTT. It codes for CASSLEARSSGNTIYF. The full variable domain, with the rest looked up from reference TRBV5-1 and TRBJ1-3, is KAGVTQTPRYLIKTRGQQVTLSCSPISGHRSVSWYQQTPGQGLQFLFEYFSETQRNKGNFPGRFSGRQFSNSRSEMNVSTLELGDSALYLCASSLEARSSGNTIYFGEGSWLTVV.

The genes are TRBV18 and TRBJ1-5; D remains ambiguous. CDR1 KGHSH and CDR2 LQKENI come from the germline V gene. The CDR3 totals 14 residues. V lost 6 bases to trimming and J lost 0 bases, with 9 bases between them. This chain's CDR3 is CASSPENSNQPQHF. CDR3 in DNA: TGTGCCAGCTCCCCAGAGAATAGCAATCAGCCCCAGCATTTT.

This chain joins TRBV18 and TRBJ1-5; D uncertain. Germline V gene data show CDR1 as KGHSH and CDR2 as LQKENI. Trimming cost V 6 bases and J 1 base, with 13 bases left between them. This CDR3 region has 15 residues. CDR3 in amino acids: CASSLVGESNQPQHF. For the CDR3, the DNA is TGTGCCAGCTCCCTGGTTGGGGAAAGCAATCAGCCCCAGCATTTT.

The chain couples TRBV4-1 to TRBJ1-6, with TRBD1 identical over 9 bases. This CDR3 comprises 15 residues. Germline CDR1 reads MGHRA; CDR2 reads YSYEKL. The V segment lost 4 bases and the J segment 10 bases; nucleotides outside the gene matches: 8. The CDR3 loop reads CASSPPGQGRSPLHF. The CDR3 DNA is TGCGCCAGCAGCCCGCCGGGACAGGGACGCTCACCCCTCCACTTT.

The rearrangement uses TRBV6-1 and TRBJ1-5; tentatively, D is TRBD1 (6 bases). Germline CDR1 is MNHNS and CDR2 is SASEGT. The CDR3 has 16 amino acids. Trimming pared 2 bases from V and 4 bases from J, leaving 15 bases between. The CDR3 loop reads CASSELDRLVNQPQHF. The CDR3 coding sequence is TGTGCCAGCAGTGAACTAGACAGGCTAGTGAATCAGCCCCAGCATTTT.

In its sample, this clone was seen a few times. The chain couples TRBV9 to TRBJ1-2; TRBD1 matches at 7 bases. Per germline, CDR1 SGDLS and CDR2 YYNGEE. The CDR3 runs to 14 residues. With V trimmed by 0 bases and J by 8 bases, 7 bases remained unmatched. CDR3 nucleotide sequence: TGTGCCAGCAGCGTAGCCCCTCGACAGGGCGGCTACACCTTC. Its translation is CASSVAPRQGGYTF.

The V and J genes are TRBV18 and TRBJ1-1; D is unclear. The germline V gene has CDR1 KGHSH and CDR2 LQKENI. The CDR3 runs to 13 residues. V was trimmed by 3 bases and J by 3 bases, leaving 8 bases between them. The CDR3 is CASSPFEYTEAFF. CDR3 coding DNA: TGTGCCAGCTCACCCTTCGAGTACACTGAAGCTTTCTTT.

The rearrangement links TRBV4-2 to TRBJ1-1; TRBD1 matches 8 bases. V shed 0 bases, J shed 9 bases, and the junction held 9 bases outside the gene matches. The germline V gene has CDR1 LGHNA and CDR2 YNFKEQ. CDR3 size: 15 residues. DNA for the CDR3: TGTGCCAGCAGCCAAGATGATAAGGACAGGGCTAAAGCTTTCTTT. This sequence encodes CASSQDDKDRAKAFF.

The V gene is TRBV25-1, the J gene TRBJ1-3; D gene uncertain. V lost 2 bases, J lost 0 bases, and 8 bases lay in between. The CDR3 is made up of 15 amino acids. CDR1 is MGHDK, CDR2 SYGVNS, per germline. CDR3 amino acids: CASSEGWSSGNTIYF. The CDR3 DNA is TGTGCCAGCAGTGAAGGCTGGAGCTCTGGAAACACCATATATTTT.

The chain is built from TRBV2 and TRBJ1-1; D not certain. Trimming took off 6 bases at V and 13 bases at J, with 18 bases between the two ends. This CDR3 spans 12 amino acids. Germline V CDR1 and CDR2: SNHLY, FYNNEI. CDR3 DNA: TGTGCCAGCAGAACGGACCTAAGAGAGGGTTTCTTT. As protein: CASRTDLREGFF.

This clone has more than one count but fewer than ten. Distinct nucleotide sequences in the sample also encode this CDR3. V is TRBV9 and J is TRBJ1-2, with 8 bases aligning to TRBD1. Germline V CDR1 and CDR2: SGDLS, YYNGEE. The trim removed 3 bases at V and 7 bases at J, leaving 11 bases unmatched. The CDR3 sequence is 15 residues long. The CDR3 DNA sequence: TGTGCCAGCAGCGCTCAGTTCGGACAGGGATCTGGCTACACCTTC. This translates into CASSAQFGQGSGYTF. The full variable domain, with the rest looked up from reference TRBV9 and TRBJ1-2, is DSGVTQTPKHLITATGQRVTLRCSPRSGDLSVYWYQQSLDQGLQFLIQYYNGEERAKGNILERFSAQQFPDLHSELNLSSLELGDSALYFCASSAQFGQGSGYTFGSGTRLTVV.

This chain uses TRBV6-6 with TRBJ1-1; TRBD1 is a possible D gene (6 bases). From germline, CDR1 is MNHNY and CDR2 SVGAGI (reference sequence). Between the trimmed V and J ends, which lost 2 bases and 1 base, there was a span of 11 bases. CDR3 size: 15 residues. This CDR3 reads CASSYATGRNTEAFF. CDR3 nucleotide sequence: TGTGCCAGCAGTTACGCGACAGGTAGGAACACTGAAGCTTTCTTT.

The CDR3 coding sequence is TGTGCCAGCAGCCAACTAGGACAGAGCTATAGCAATCAGCCCCAGCATTTT. Amino acid sequence: CASSQLGQSYSNQPQHF. The gene calls are TRBV7-8 and TRBJ1-5; D may be TRBD1 (6 bases). CDR1 is SGHVS and CDR2 is FQNEAQ in the germline V gene. The CDR3 covers 17 residues. Trimming left V 5 bases short and J 0 bases short, with 17 bases between.

This chain links TRBV7-9 with TRBJ1-2; D not resolved. Germline CDR1 and CDR2: SEHNR and FQNEAQ (reference sequence). V was pared by 1 base and J by 8 bases, with 5 bases between. CDR3 length: 11 residues. The CDR3 region is CASSLGGGYTF. For the CDR3, the DNA is TGTGCCAGCAGCTTAGGGGGAGGCTACACCTTC.

The CDR3 reads CASSGAAYNSPLHF. Written as DNA, the CDR3 is TGTGCCAGCAGTGGGGCGGCCTATAATTCACCCCTCCACTTT. V is TRBV6-1 and J is TRBJ1-6; D is unresolved. This CDR3 contains 14 residues. Germline V gene lookup returns CDR1 MNHNS and CDR2 SASEGT. The V and J ends lost 4 bases and 2 bases respectively, with 6 bases between them.

Only one count was recorded for this clone. The chain combines TRBV25-1 with TRBJ2-7; D is tentatively TRBD1 or TRBD2 (5 bases each). The CDR3 contains 13 residues. Germline assignment: CDR1 MGHDK and CDR2 SYGVNS. The V and J ends lost 8 bases and 1 base respectively, with 12 bases between them. Here the CDR3 DNA reads TGTGCCAGCCGGGACGCCAATTCCTACGAGCAGTACTTC. Amino acid sequence: CASRDANSYEQYF.

The chain employs TRBV5-4 and TRBJ2-3; 10 nucleotides agree with TRBD2. CDR3 length: 17 amino acids. V dropped 0 bases and J dropped 0; count of bases not matched to a gene: 4. Germline V gene sequence: CDR1 SGHNT, CDR2 YYREEE (reference sequence). The CDR3 sequence: CASSLGASGGSTDTQYF. The CDR3, as DNA: TGTGCCAGCAGCTTGGGGGCTAGCGGGGGCAGCACAGATACGCAGTATTTT. The variable domain in full, with the rest retrieved from reference TRBV5-4 and TRBJ2-3, is ETGVTQSPTHLIKTRGQQVTLRCSSQSGHNTVSWYQQALGQGPQFIFQYYREEENGRGNFPPRFSGLQFPNYSSELNVNALELDDSALYLCASSLGASGGSTDTQYFGPGTRLTVL.

The CDR3 region is CASSINYRYQETQYF. The CDR3 coding sequence is TGTGCCAGCAGCATCAATTACAGGTACCAAGAGACCCAGTACTTC. The chain recombines TRBV27 with TRBJ2-5; D possibly corresponds to TRBD1 (5 bases). The CDR3 is 15 amino acids. V was shortened by 6 bases and J by 0 bases, with 14 bases between the two germline ends. The germline CDR1 and CDR2 sequences are MNHEY and SMNVEV (reference sequence).